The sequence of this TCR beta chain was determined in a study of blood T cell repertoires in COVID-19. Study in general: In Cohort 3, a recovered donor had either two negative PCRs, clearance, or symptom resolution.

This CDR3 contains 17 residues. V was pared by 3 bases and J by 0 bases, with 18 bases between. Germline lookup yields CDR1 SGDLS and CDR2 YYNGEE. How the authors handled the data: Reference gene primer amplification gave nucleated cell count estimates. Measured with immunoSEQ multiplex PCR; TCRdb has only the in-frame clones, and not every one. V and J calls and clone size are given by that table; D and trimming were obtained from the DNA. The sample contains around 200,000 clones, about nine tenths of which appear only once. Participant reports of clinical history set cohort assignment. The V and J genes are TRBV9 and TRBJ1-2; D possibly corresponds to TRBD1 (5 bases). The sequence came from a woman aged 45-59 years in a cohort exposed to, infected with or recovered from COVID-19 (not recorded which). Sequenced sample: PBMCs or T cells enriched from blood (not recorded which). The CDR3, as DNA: TGTGCCAGCAGCGAGGAAGCCTGGGGGGGTACTAACTATGGCTACACCTTC. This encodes CASSEEAWGGTNYGYTF.